This is a list of T cell receptor beta chains from one sample in a study of blood T cell repertoires in COVID-19. Produced via immunoSEQ multiplex PCR; TCRdb's table is partial and in-frame only. The table records roughly 150,000 clones, more than 80% of them present only once. Material for sequencing was peripheral blood. The receptors here all came from an older woman with active COVID-19. Both conserved end residues are part of each CDR3. D genes are given only for firm matches. Clone size is given for some rows only: seen once, a few or many times, or a class if the clone is expanded.

.	TRBV4-1	TRBJ2-1	TRBD2	CASSQDRGLAGVGYNEQFF	TGCGCCAGCAGCCAAGATAGGGGACTAGCGGGAGTCGGGTACAATGAGCAGTTCTTC
.	TRBV5-1	TRBJ2-7	TRBD1	CASGWTGGYYEQYF	TGCGCCAGCGGGTGGACAGGGGGATACTACGAGCAGTACTTC
.	TRBV6-2/TRBV6-3	TRBJ2-1	TRBD2	CASSGSSGGAYNEQFF	TGTGCCAGCAGTGGGAGTAGCGGGGGGGCCTACAATGAGCAGTTCTTC
once	TRBV9	TRBJ2-5	TRBD2	CASSVGRWRTSGQETQYF	TGTGCCAGCAGCGTAGGGCGGTGGAGGACTAGCGGTCAAGAGACCCAGTACTTC
.	TRBV2	TRBJ2-7	TRBD1	CASNNRGRHEQYF	TGTGCCAGCAATAACAGGGGGCGACACGAGCAGTACTTC
.	TRBV5-4	TRBJ2-2	TRBD1	CASSVDRVAGELFF	TGTGCCAGCAGCGTGGACAGGGTAGCCGGGGAGCTGTTTTTT
.	TRBV7-2	TRBJ1-5	.	CASSLAGGQHQPQHF	TGTGCCAGCAGCTTAGCGGGGGGGCAGCATCAGCCCCAGCATTTT
.	TRBV4-3	TRBJ1-1	.	CASSQDLRGGNTEAFF	TGCGCCAGCAGCCAAGATTTACGAGGGGGGAACACTGAAGCTTTCTTT
.	TRBV7-2	TRBJ2-7	TRBD2	CASSPLRLAGGSAESEQYF	TGTGCCAGCAGCCCCCTCCGACTAGCGGGAGGGAGTGCTGAGAGCGAGCAGTACTTC
.	TRBV4-3	TRBJ2-6	.	CASSQGGPRANVLTF	TGCGCCAGCAGCCAAGGCGGCCCCCGGGCCAACGTCCTGACTTTC
.	TRBV29-1	TRBJ2-5	TRBD2	CSVSPGLAGETQYF	TGCAGCGTGAGTCCGGGACTAGCGGGAGAGACCCAGTACTTC
.	TRBV15	TRBJ2-3	.	CATSRDIRSTDTQYF	TGTGCCACCAGCAGAGATATTCGTAGCACAGATACGCAGTATTTT
.	TRBV12-3/TRBV12-4	TRBJ1-4	.	CASSLSGNEKLFF	TGTGCCAGCAGTTTATCAGGGAATGAAAAACTGTTTTTT
.	TRBV3-1/TRBV3-2	TRBJ1-4	.	CASSPLQGRRLFF	TGTGCCAGCAGCCCGCTACAGGGCCGCCGTCTGTTTTTT
.	TRBV6-6	TRBJ1-4	.	CASSRTLVGQGNEKLFF	TGTGCCAGCAGTCGAACCCTGGTAGGACAAGGAAATGAAAAACTGTTTTTT
.	TRBV19	TRBJ2-3	TRBD1	CASSLLGQGAVGTQYF	TGTGCCAGTAGCCTCCTCGGACAGGGGGCGGTGGGTACGCAGTATTTT
.	TRBV4-3	TRBJ2-7	TRBD1	CASSQGTGGSYEQYF	TGCGCCAGCAGCCAAGGGACAGGGGGCTCCTACGAGCAGTACTTC